The sequence of this T cell receptor (beta chain) was determined in a study of cytomegalovirus exposure and HLA in healthy donors. Overall study findings and caveats: Productive rates of about 87% or about 30% were seen for most TCR beta V segments in an earlier analysis. Compared with the approximately 680-donor mean, an Asian-associated ancestry cluster reportedly had fewer N-insertions, according to a later analysis.

PCR used 60 Vbeta primers and 13 Jbeta primers. Generated by immunoSEQ multiplex PCR, the TCRdb table keeps only in-frame clones and is missing some. This sample carries approximately 110,000 clones, approximately 80% of them seen once, and the ten largest clones take about 5%. This clone was detected only a few times. Its antigen is unknown. Trimming shortened V by 6 bases and J by 2 bases, and 18 bases separated the two germline ends. CDR1 KGHSH and CDR2 LQKENI come from the germline V gene. The CDR3 covers 16 residues. Sequencing used PBMCs. The V call is TRBV18, the J call TRBJ2-3; maybe TRBD2 (6 bases). The sequence was obtained from a male donor in good health and CMV-seronegative. The CDR3 DNA follows: TGTGCCAGCTCCCCGCTCGGGACTGCTAACACAGATACGCAGTATTTT. This codes for CASSPLGTANTDTQYF.